This TCR beta chain came from a study of TET2 disruption in CD19-targeted CAR T cells (dated by TCRdb to about 2018). Background on the whole study: The number of samples was determined by the original clinical trial design and by which samples were available, and no additional inclusion criteria were applied. What the study reported, not specific to this receptor: The conclusions about the patient's CAR T cells were based on extensive analysis of only one subject.

V and J are truncated by 6 bases and 3 bases respectively, leaving an intervening sequence of 14 bases. Including the terminal cysteine and phenylalanine, the CDR3 comprises 14 residues. The CDR3 was read in part: 33 bases, with the frame set at base 1. CDR1 and CDR2 were assigned from the germline V gene as SGHVS and FQNEAQ. The meaning of the sample's treatment or condition label: autologous CTL019 cells: CD19 CAR with 4-1BB and CD3 zeta domains. TCR zeta and 4-1BB costimulatory signaling domains were built into the CD19 CAR. T cells for CTL019 manufacturing were collected from peripheral blood by leukapheresis. The DNeasy Blood and Tissue Kit was used to extract genomic DNA from pre-infusion T cells, peripheral blood, or sorted post-infusion T cells. To note about this clone: The antigen it recognizes is unknown. Read coverage stops 3 residues before the CDR3 terminus; the germline J gene supplies the remainder.

TCR beta chain deep sequencing was performed with the immunoSEQ assay. For the original study's pipeline: Only productive TCR beta rearrangements were used to compute clonotype frequencies. The clones in this table, taken by TCRdb from immuneACCESS, are in-frame only. Not every clone is retained; where verified, under half of the shortfall comes from an unresolved V gene, and the cause of the rest is unknown. Clone size and V and J calls were adopted from that table, with D and trimming inferred from the DNA. The table for this sample lists around 27,000 clones. The ten biggest clones cover under 2.5% of the sample.

The specimen comprised CD8- CAR+ T cells sorted from cultured blood T cells, sampled for CD19 CAR T cell therapy. This specimen's cell subset or site label, interpreted: CD8-negative CAR-positive T cells from the infusion product. The chain is encoded by TRBV7-8 joined to TRBJ2-5, with TRBD1 tentatively as D gene (6 bases match). The sequence was obtained from a man between 65 and 85 years old with chronic lymphocytic leukemia. The CDR3 region: CASRYFGTKETQYF. The covered CDR3 bases are TGTGCCAGCAGGTATTTCGGGACAAAAGAGACC.